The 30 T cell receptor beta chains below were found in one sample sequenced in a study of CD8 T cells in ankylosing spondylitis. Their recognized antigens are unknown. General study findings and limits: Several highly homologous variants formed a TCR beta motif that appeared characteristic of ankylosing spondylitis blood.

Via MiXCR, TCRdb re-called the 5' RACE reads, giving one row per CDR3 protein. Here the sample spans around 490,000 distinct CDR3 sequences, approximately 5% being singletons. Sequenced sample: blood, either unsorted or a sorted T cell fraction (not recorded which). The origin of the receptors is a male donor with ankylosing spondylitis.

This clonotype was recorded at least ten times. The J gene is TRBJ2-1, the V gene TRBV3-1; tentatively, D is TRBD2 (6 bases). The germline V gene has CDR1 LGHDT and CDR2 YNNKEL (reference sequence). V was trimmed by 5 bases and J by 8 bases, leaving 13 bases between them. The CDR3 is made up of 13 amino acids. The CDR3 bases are TGTGCCAGCAGCTCCCGGGGGTTCGATGAGCAGTTCTTC. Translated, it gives CASSSRGFDEQFF.

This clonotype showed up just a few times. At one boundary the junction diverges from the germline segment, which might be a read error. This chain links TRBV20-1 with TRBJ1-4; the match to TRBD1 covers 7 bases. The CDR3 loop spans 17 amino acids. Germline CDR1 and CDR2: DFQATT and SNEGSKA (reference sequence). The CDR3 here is CCARDSLGGRYNEKLFF. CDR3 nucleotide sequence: TGCTGTGCTAGAGACAGTCTAGGGGGCAGATATAATGAAAAACTGTTTTTT.

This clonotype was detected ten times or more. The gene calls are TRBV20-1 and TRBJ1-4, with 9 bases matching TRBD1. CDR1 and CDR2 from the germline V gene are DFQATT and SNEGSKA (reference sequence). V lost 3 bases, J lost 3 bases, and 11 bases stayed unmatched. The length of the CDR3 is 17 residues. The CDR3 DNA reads TGCAGTGCTAGTGGGGGAGACAGGGGGATGTCTAATGAAAAACTGTTTTTT. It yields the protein CSASGGDRGMSNEKLFF.

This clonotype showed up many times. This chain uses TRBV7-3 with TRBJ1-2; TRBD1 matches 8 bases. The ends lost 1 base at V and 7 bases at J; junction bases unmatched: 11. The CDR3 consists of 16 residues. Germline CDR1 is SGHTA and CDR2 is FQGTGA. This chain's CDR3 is CASSLNEQGVAFGYTF. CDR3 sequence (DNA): TGTGCCAGCAGCTTAAACGAACAGGGGGTGGCGTTTGGCTACACCTTC.

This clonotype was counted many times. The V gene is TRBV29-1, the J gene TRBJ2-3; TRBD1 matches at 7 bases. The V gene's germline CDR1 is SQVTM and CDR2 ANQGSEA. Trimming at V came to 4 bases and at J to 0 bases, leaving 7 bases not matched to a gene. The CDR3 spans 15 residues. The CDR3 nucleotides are TGCAGCGTTGTTGGGACGGGACAGAGCACAGATACGCAGTATTTT. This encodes CSVVGTGQSTDTQYF.

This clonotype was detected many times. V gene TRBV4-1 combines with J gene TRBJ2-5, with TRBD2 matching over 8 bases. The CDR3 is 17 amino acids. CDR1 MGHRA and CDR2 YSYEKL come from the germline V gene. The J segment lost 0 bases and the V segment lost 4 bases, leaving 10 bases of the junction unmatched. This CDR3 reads CASSPTKGAGDQETQYF. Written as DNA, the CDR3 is TGCGCCAGCAGCCCCACTAAGGGAGCGGGGGACCAAGAGACCCAGTACTTC.

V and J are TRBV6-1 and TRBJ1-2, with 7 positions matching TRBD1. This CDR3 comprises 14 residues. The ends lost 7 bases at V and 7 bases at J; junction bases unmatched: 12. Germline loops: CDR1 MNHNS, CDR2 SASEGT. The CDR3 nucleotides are TGTGCCAGCACCCAGGGGGGGAGCCCTATTGGCTACACCTTC. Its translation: CASTQGGSPIGYTF.

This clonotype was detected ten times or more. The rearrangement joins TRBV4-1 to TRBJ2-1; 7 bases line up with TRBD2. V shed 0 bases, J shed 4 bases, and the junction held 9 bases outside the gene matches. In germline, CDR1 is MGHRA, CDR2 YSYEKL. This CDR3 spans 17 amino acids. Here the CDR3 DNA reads TGCGCCAGCAGCCAAGATACTCGGTGGGAGGGTTACAATGAGCAGTTCTTC. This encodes CASSQDTRWEGYNEQFF.

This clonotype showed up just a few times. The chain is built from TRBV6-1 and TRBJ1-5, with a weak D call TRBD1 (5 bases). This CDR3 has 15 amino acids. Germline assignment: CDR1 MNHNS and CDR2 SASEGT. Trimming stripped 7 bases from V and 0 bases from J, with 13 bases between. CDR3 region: CASNLGGYSNQPQHF. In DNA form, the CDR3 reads TGTGCCAGCAATCTGGGGGGGTATAGCAATCAGCCCCAGCATTTT.

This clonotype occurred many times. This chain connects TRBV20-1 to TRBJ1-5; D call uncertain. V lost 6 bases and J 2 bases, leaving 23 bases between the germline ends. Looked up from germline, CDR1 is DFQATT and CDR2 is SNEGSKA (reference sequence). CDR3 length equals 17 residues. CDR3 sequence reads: CSASRLRESGGNQPQHF. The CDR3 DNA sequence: TGCAGTGCCTCCCGGCTTAGGGAGAGTGGCGGCAATCAGCCCCAGCATTTT.

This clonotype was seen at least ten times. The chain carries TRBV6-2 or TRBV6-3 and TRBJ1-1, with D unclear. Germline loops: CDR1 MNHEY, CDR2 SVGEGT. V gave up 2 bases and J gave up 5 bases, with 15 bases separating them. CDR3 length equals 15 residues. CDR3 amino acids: CASSYPPWGRTEAFF. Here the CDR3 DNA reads TGTGCCAGCAGTTACCCGCCTTGGGGTCGGACTGAAGCTTTCTTT.

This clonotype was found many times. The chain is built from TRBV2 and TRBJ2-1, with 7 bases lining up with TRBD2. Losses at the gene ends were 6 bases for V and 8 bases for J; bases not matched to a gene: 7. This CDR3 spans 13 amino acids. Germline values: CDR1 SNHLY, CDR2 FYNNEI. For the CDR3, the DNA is TGTGCCAGCAGAGAATGGGGGAGGGATGAGCAGTTCTTC. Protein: CASREWGRDEQFF.

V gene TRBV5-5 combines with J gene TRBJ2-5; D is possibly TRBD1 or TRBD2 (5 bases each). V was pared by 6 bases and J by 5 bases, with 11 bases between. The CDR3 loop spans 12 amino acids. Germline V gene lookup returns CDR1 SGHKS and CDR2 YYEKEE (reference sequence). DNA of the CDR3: TGTGCCAGCAATTTTTGGGGGGAGACCCAGTACTTC. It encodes CASNFWGETQYF.

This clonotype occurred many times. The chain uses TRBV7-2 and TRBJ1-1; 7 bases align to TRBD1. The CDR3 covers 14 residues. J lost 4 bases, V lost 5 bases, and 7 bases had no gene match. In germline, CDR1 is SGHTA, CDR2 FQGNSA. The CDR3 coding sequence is TGTGCCAGCAGCCACACAAAGGGGGCCACTGAAGCTTTCTTT. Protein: CASSHTKGATEAFF.

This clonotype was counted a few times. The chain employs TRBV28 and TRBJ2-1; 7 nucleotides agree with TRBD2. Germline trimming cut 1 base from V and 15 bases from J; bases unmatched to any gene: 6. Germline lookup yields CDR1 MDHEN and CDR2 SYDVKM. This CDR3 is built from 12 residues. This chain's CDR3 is CASSLYVTSPFF. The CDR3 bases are TGTGCCAGCAGTTTATACGTGACTAGCCCGTTCTTC.

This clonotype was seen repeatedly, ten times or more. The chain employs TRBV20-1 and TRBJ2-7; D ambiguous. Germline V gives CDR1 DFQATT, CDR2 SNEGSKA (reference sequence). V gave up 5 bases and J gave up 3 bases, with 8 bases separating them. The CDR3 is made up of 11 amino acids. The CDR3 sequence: CSAQDGYEQYF. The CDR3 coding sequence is TGCAGTGCTCAGGACGGCTACGAGCAGTACTTC.

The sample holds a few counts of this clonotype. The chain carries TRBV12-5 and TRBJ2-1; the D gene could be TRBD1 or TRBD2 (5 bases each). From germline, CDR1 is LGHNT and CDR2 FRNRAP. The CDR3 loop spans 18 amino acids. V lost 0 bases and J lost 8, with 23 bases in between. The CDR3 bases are TGTGCTAGTGGTTTGGTACTTGGAGCTATCGGGGCCGGGTATGAGCAGTTCTTC. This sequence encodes CASGLVLGAIGAGYEQFF. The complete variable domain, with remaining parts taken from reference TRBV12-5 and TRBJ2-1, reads DARVTQTPRHKVTEMGQEVTMRCQPILGHNTVFWYRQTMMQGLELLAYFRNRAPLDDSGMPKDRFSAEMPDATLATLKIQPSEPRDSAVYFCASGLVLGAIGAGYEQFFGPGTRLTVL.

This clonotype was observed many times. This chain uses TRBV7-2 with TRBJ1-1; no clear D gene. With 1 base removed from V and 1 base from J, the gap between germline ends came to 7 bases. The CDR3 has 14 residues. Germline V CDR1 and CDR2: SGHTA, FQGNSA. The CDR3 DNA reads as TGTGCCAGCAGCTTAGGGAGGGCGAACACTGAAGCTTTCTTT. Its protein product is CASSLGRANTEAFF.

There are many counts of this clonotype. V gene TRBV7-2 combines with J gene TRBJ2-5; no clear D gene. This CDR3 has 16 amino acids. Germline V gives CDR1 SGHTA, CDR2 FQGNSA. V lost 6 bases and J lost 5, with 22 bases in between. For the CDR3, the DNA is TGTGCCAGCAGTAAGAGGTCTAGTAGGGCTGACGAGACCCAGTACTTC. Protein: CASSKRSSRADETQYF. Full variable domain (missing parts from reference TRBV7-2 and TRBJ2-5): GAGVSQSPSNKVTEKGKDVELRCDPISGHTALYWYRQSLGQGLEFLIYFQGNSAPDKSGLPSDRFSAERTGGSVSTLTIQRTQQEDSAVYLCASSKRSSRADETQYFGPGTRLLVL.

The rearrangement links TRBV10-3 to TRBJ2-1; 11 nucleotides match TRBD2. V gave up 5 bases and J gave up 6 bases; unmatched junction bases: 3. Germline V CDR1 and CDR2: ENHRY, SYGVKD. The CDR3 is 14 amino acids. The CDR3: CAISSSGRFNEQFF. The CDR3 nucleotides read TGTGCCATCAGTTCTAGCGGGAGGTTCAATGAGCAGTTCTTC.

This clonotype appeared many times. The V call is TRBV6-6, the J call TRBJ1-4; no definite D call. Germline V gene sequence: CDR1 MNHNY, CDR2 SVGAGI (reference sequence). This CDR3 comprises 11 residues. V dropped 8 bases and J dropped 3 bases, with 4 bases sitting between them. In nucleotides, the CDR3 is TGTGCCAGCCGGGCTAATGAAAAACTGTTTTTT. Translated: CASRANEKLFF.

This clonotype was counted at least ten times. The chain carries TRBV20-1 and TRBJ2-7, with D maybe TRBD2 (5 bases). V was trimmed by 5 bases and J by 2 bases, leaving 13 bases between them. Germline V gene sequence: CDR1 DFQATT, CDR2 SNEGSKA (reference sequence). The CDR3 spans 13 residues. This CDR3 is CSALQLVTYEQYF. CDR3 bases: TGCAGTGCTCTTCAACTAGTAACCTACGAGCAGTACTTC.

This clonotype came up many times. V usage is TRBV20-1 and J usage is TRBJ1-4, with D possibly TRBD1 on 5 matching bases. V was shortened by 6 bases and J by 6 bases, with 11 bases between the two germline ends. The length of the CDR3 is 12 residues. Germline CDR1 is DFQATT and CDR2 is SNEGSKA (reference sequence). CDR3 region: CSASGGDEKLFF. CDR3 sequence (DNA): TGCAGTGCCTCCGGGGGGGATGAAAAACTGTTTTTT.

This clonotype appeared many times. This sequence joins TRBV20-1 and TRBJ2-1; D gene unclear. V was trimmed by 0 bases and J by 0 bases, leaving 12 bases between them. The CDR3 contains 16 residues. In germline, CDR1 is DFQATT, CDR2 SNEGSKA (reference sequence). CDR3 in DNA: TGCAGTGCTAGAGATCTGGCAGCTAGCTCCTACAATGAGCAGTTCTTC. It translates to CSARDLAASSYNEQFF.

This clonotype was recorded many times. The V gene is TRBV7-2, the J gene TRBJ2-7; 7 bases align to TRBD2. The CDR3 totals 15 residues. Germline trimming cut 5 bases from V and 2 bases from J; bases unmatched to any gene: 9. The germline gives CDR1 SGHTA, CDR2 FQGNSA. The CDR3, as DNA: TGTGCCAGCAGCACCCAGCGGGGCTGGGCCTACGAGCAGTACTTC. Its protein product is CASSTQRGWAYEQYF.

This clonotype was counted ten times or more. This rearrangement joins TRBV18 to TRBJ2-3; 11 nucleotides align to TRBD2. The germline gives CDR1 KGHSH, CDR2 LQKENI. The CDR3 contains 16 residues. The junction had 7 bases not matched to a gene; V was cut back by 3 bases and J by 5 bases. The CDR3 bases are TGTGCCAGCTCACCCGAGCGACTAGCGGGAAGAGATACGCAGTATTTT. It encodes CASSPERLAGRDTQYF.

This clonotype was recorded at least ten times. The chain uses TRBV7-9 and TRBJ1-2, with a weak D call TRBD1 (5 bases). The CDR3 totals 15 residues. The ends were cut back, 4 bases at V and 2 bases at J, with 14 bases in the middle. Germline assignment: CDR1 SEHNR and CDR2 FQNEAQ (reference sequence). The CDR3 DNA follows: TGTGCCAGCAGCTCGGGACCAACCTTAAACTATGGCTACACCTTC. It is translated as CASSSGPTLNYGYTF.

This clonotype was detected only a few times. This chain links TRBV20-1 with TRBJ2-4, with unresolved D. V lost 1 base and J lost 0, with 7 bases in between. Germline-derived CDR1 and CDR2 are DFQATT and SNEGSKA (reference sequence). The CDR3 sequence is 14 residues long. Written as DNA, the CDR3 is TGCAGTGCTAGAGCGGCTTCAGCCAAAAACATTCAGTACTTC. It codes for CSARAASAKNIQYF.

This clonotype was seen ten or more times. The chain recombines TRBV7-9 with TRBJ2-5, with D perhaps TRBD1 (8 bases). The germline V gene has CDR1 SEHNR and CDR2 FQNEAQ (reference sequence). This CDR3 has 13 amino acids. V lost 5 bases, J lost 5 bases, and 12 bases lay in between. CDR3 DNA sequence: TGTGCCAGCAGCGGACAGGGAGGGGAGACCCAGTACTTC. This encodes CASSGQGGETQYF.

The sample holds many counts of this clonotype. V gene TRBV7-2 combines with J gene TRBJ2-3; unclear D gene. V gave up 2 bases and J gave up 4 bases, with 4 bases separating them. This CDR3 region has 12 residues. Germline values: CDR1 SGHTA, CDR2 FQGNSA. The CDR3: CASSLRADTQYF. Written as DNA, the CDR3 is TGTGCCAGCAGCTTACGTGCAGATACGCAGTATTTT.